This TCR beta chain emerged from a study of T cell responses to AZD1222 COVID-19 vaccine. V was pared by 6 bases and J by 5 bases, with 8 bases of the junction left unmatched. Germline assignment: CDR1 SQVTM and CDR2 ANQGSEA. This CDR3 has 14 residues. The method was immunoSEQ multiplex PCR; TCRdb's version includes in-frame clones alone and lacks a portion of them. The sample shows 110,000 to 150,000 clones, about nine tenths of them seen only once. This clonotype originated in an adult who received the AZD1222 COVID-19 vaccine. This chain uses TRBV29-1 with TRBJ2-1; 9 positions match TRBD2. Sequencing used peripheral blood, obtained 28 days after the second AZD1222 dose. As DNA, the CDR3 is TGCAGCGTGATTAGCGGGAGCCGCCACAATGAGCAGTTCTTC. Residues: CSVISGSRHNEQFF.